A selection of T cell receptor beta chains follows, all from one sample in a study of T cells in Graves' hyperthyroidism and ophthalmopathy. TCRdb independently ran MiXCR on the multiplex PCR reads; one entry per CDR3 protein. The sample has 600,000 to 650,000 distinct CDR3 sequences, roughly 20% seen once; the top ten hold around a third. The sequenced sample was blood. These receptor sequences come from a man younger than 45 with Graves' ophthalmopathy. Each CDR3 is given without its conserved first and last residue. Each record gives: V gene, J gene, CDR3 length, clone size, CDR3 protein. Where a row states a size, it is once, few, many or the class of an expanded clone; other rows omit it.

>TRBV19|TRBJ2-3|14|-
ASSPRRTAFTDTQY
>TRBV20-1|TRBJ2-1|14|many
SARVSDGSSYNEQF
>TRBV28|TRBJ2-7|13|-
ASSATLGRTYEQY
>TRBV30|TRBJ1-4|12|many
AWKIGGPNEKLF
>TRBV7-2|TRBJ2-1|16|-
VSSLASWSGGSYNEQF
>TRBV7-2|TRBJ2-3|13|few
ASSSLEGNADTQY
>TRBV5-1|TRBJ2-7|12|many
ASRPGTSTGEQY
>TRBV6-1|TRBJ2-1|13|-
ASSELPAGMDEQF
>TRBV12-3/TRBV12-4|TRBJ2-7|14|many
ASSPSRDRDSHEQY
>TRBV18|TRBJ1-1|12|many
ASSPPIGYTEAF
>TRBV7-9|TRBJ1-1|12|-
ASSGGLRDTEAF
>TRBV9|TRBJ2-2|11|many
ASSVGGTGELF
>TRBV3-1|TRBJ2-7|12|-
ASSQDGNLYEQY
>TRBV20-1|TRBJ2-3|14|-
SASLGGAGVTDTQY
>TRBV27|TRBJ1-1|14|many
ASSPHPGTGFGEAF
>TRBV10-1|TRBJ2-7|11|few
ASSSPGSGEQY
>TRBV5-1|TRBJ2-1|15|-
ASSLPPGTGGGNEQF
>TRBV5-1|TRBJ1-5|13|-
ASSFSGEFNQPQH
>TRBV12-3/TRBV12-4|TRBJ2-5|10|-
ASSPNGETQY
>TRBV20-1|TRBJ2-2|14|many
SAGGTSGRDTGELF
>TRBV28|TRBJ2-5|13|many
ASSLISSGLKTQY
>TRBV12-3/TRBV12-4|TRBJ1-2|12|-
ASRPGTGNYGYT
>TRBV4-1|TRBJ2-5|11|few
ASSQTAQETQY
>TRBV6-1|TRBJ2-5|13|few
ASSVYGQGRQTQY
>TRBV7-9|TRBJ2-5|13|-
ASSLVYGRAETQY
>TRBV6-5|TRBJ2-7|14|-
ASSYSLAGLAGEQY
>TRBV20-1|TRBJ2-7|9|few
SASYLGEQY
>TRBV20-1|TRBJ2-7|12|many
SASWQGLTYEQY
>TRBV6-5|TRBJ2-7|11|-
ASSLIAAYEQY
>TRBV6-1|TRBJ1-2|12|many
ASSLKTGLNGYT
>TRBV2|TRBJ1-5|13|many
ASSGQGFGNQPQH
>TRBV19|TRBJ1-1|13|-
ASRSTSGMNTEAF
>TRBV20-1|TRBJ1-5|12|few
SAGTGASNQPQH
>TRBV11-2|TRBJ2-3|13|many
ASSLVEQVQDTQY
>TRBV30|TRBJ1-1|14|few
AWSVTGNGAYTEAF
>TRBV27|TRBJ2-7|14|-
ASSLMRAGVAYEQY
>TRBV11-2|TRBJ2-3|13|many
ASSLDAQTGVTQY
>TRBV19|TRBJ2-1|14|few
ASSDRSSGPYNEQF
>TRBV10-3|TRBJ1-1|12|few
AISPEQGAAEAF
>TRBV4-3|TRBJ2-7|13|few
ASSQEVSTVYEQY
>TRBV25-1|TRBJ1-1|13|few
ASSDGRPGGTEAF
>TRBV20-1|TRBJ2-7|13|-
SALGLEAPSYEQY
>TRBV28|TRBJ2-3|13|many
ASSFSRAPTDTQY
>TRBV28|TRBJ1-3|14|few
ASRTPGGISGNTIY
>TRBV18|TRBJ1-5|11|many
ASSPPEGEPQH
>TRBV11-2|TRBJ1-5|13|many
ASSLGAFGNQPQH
>TRBV10-3|TRBJ2-1|13|-
AIRPGLAGDNEQF
>TRBV5-1|TRBJ2-6|17|-
ASSLGLDGGGSGANVLT
>TRBV13|TRBJ2-7|12|many
ASSPLRDSYEQY
>TRBV3-1|TRBJ2-2|15|many
ASSNPTSATNTGELF
>TRBV28|TRBJ1-1|13|few
ASTNGGIQNTEAF
>TRBV12-3/TRBV12-4|TRBJ2-3|13|many
ASSRGTGGRDTQY